Shown below are 28 T cell receptor beta chains from a single sample sequenced in a study of Graves' ophthalmopathy and Graves' hyperthyroidism. Transcripts of RNA were the source for amplifying TCR beta CDR3 regions. Investigators did first-round RT-PCR with HTBI primers, then second-round multiplex PCR. TCRdb reprocessed the multiplex PCR reads with MiXCR, giving one entry per CDR3 protein. The sample has about 220,000 distinct CDR3 sequences; about 22% are singletons. What was sequenced was peripheral blood. The receptors stem from a woman aged 50 to 60 with Graves' ophthalmopathy.

The rearrangement uses TRBV6-1 and TRBJ2-7; D possibly corresponds to TRBD2 (5 bases). The CDR3 sequence is 14 residues long. Between the trimmed V and J ends, which lost 5 bases and 0 bases, there was a span of 11 bases. Germline V gene data show CDR1 as MNHNS and CDR2 as SASEGT. The CDR3 region is CASSSGRSSYEQYF. The CDR3 nucleotides are TGTGCCAGCAGTAGCGGCAGGTCCTCCTACGAGCAGTACTTC.

This clonotype has a count of ten or more. The gene calls are TRBV11-2 and TRBJ1-3; D not resolved. The germline V gene has CDR1 SGHAT and CDR2 FQNNGV. CDR3 length: 17 amino acids. V was pared by 0 bases and J by 0 bases, with 12 bases between. In DNA, the CDR3 is TGTGCCAGCAGCTTAGAGGCGAGCGGTCTCTCTGGAAACACCATATATTTT. Translating it yields CASSLEASGLSGNTIYF.

This clonotype has a count of ten or more. The chain links TRBV7-2 to TRBJ2-7; D is undetermined. There are 15 residues in the CDR3. From germline, CDR1 is SGHTA and CDR2 FQGNSA. V shed 5 bases and J shed 5 bases, with 19 bases lying between them. CDR3 sequence: CASSQNRASPHEQYF. CDR3 DNA sequence: TGTGCCAGCAGCCAGAACCGCGCTTCCCCCCACGAGCAGTACTTC.

This chain connects TRBV20-1 to TRBJ2-5, with D possibly matching TRBD2 (5 bases). The germline V and J ends were trimmed by 5 bases and 5 bases, with 12 bases remaining between them. Germline V gene lookup returns CDR1 DFQATT and CDR2 SNEGSKA (reference sequence). This CDR3 comprises 12 residues. CDR3 region: CSARAGGETQYF. For the CDR3, the DNA is TGCAGTGCTCGGGCCGGCGGGGAGACCCAGTACTTC.

This clonotype was observed at least ten times. The chain joins TRBV20-1 to TRBJ2-5, with D perhaps assigned TRBD1 or TRBD2 (5 bases each). The V and J ends lost 5 bases and 0 bases respectively, with 25 bases between them. The CDR3 sequence is 18 residues long. Germline assignment: CDR1 DFQATT and CDR2 SNEGSKA (reference sequence). This chain's CDR3 is CSAGSSTRDLAYQETQYF. CDR3 nucleotide sequence: TGCAGTGCTGGTTCGTCGACGAGGGACCTCGCGTACCAAGAGACCCAGTACTTC.

This clonotype was found many times. The rearrangement joins TRBV6-1 to TRBJ1-1; D call uncertain. The CDR3 loop spans 13 amino acids. Per germline, CDR1 MNHNS and CDR2 SASEGT. Trimming shortened V by 5 bases and J by 7 bases, and 14 bases separated the two germline ends. The CDR3 region has the DNA TGTGCCAGCAGTCCAATGGGGTTAGGTGAAGCTTTCTTT. It encodes CASSPMGLGEAFF.

V and J are TRBV27 and TRBJ1-2; 9 positions agree with TRBD1. Germline CDR1 is MNHEY and CDR2 is SMNVEV (reference sequence). The junction had 7 bases not matched to a gene; V was cut back by 6 bases and J by 2 bases. This CDR3 is 15 amino acids long. The CDR3 loop is CASRAGTGTNYGYTF. The CDR3 DNA follows: TGTGCCAGCAGAGCCGGGACAGGGACAAACTATGGCTACACCTTC.

The sample holds many counts of this clonotype. The CDR3 loop is CASVSGGPYEQYF. CDR3 bases: TGTGCCAGCGTGTCGGGAGGGCCCTACGAGCAGTACTTC. This rearrangement joins TRBV28 to TRBJ2-7; 8 bases line up with TRBD2. Unmatched junction bases numbered 5, after V lost 8 bases and J lost 2 bases. From germline, CDR1 is MDHEN and CDR2 SYDVKM. The CDR3 is 13 residues long.

The sample holds many counts of this clonotype. This chain uses TRBV9 with TRBJ2-7; TRBD2 matches 14 bases. Germline V CDR1 and CDR2: SGDLS, YYNGEE. J was trimmed by 7 bases and V by 4 bases; bases with no gene match: 10. This CDR3 spans 16 amino acids. The CDR3 sequence: CASSPRGLAGGREQYF. CDR3 bases: TGTGCCAGCAGCCCGAGAGGACTAGCGGGAGGACGGGAGCAGTACTTC.

The CDR3 coding sequence is TGTGCCATCAGTGAGTTTTCAAGAAGGGACGGCGGGATTCAGTACTTC. It is translated as CAISEFSRRDGGIQYF. J is TRBJ2-4 and V is TRBV10-3; either TRBD1 or TRBD2 may fit D (5 bases each). The CDR3 sequence is 16 residues long. Germline V gene data show CDR1 as ENHRY and CDR2 as SYGVKD. Trimming stripped 1 base from V and 10 bases from J, with 20 bases between.

At least ten counts were recorded for this clonotype. V is TRBV6-5 and J is TRBJ2-7; D might be TRBD2 (5 bases). The CDR3 runs 16 residues. V was trimmed by 2 bases and J by 7 bases, leaving 21 bases between them. Germline CDR1 reads MNHEY; CDR2 reads SVGAGI. The CDR3 DNA reads TGTGCCAGCAGTTACCTAAACACGGCCGGTCCGGGAGAGCAGTACTTC. This translates into CASSYLNTAGPGEQYF.

This clonotype appeared many times. The chain is built from TRBV20-1 and TRBJ2-5, with 11 bases aligning to TRBD2. Germline CDR1 DFQATT, CDR2 SNEGSKA (reference sequence). The J segment lost 1 base and the V segment lost 5 bases, leaving 3 bases of the junction unmatched. CDR3 length: 14 amino acids. Here the CDR3 reads CSAFSGRAQETQYF. CDR3 DNA sequence: TGCAGTGCTTTTAGCGGGAGGGCCCAAGAGACCCAGTACTTC.

A remark on this clonotype: Being one base from a much bigger clone, this may be a read error. The CDR3 end shows no conserved phenylalanine or tryptophan, and so a read error is likely. Here the CDR3 reads CASGLGSVGAGANVLTS. The CDR3 nucleotides are TGTGCTAGTGGTTTGGGATCGGTCGGTGCTGGGGCCAACGTCCTGACTTCC. The chain couples TRBV12-5 to TRBJ2-6; D gene unclear. Between the trimmed V and J ends, which lost 1 base and 2 bases, there was a span of 12 bases. Germline CDR1 and CDR2: LGHNT and FRNRAP. The CDR3 contains 17 residues.

The table lists this clonotype with many counts. The chain employs TRBV13 and TRBJ2-7; 7 bases agree with TRBD1. This CDR3 is built from 15 residues. Trimming cost V 5 bases and J 4 bases; bases outside gene matches: 11. CDR1 is PRHDT and CDR2 is FYEKMQ in the germline V gene (reference sequence). The CDR3 DNA follows: TGTGCCAGCAGCCCAGGGGGTTTGGGGATTTACGAGCAGTACTTC. Protein product: CASSPGGLGIYEQYF.

This clonotype was observed at least ten times. The chain is built from TRBV5-1 and TRBJ2-7; 14 positions match TRBD2. Germline CDR1 is SGHRS and CDR2 is YFSETQ. Germline trimming cut 4 bases from V and 5 bases from J; bases unmatched to any gene: 8. The CDR3 spans 16 residues. The CDR3 DNA reads TGCGCCAGCAGCAAGGGACTAGCGGGAGCCGGCCACGAGCAGTACTTC. Translation gives CASSKGLAGAGHEQYF.

This clonotype was seen ten or more times. The chain carries TRBV20-1 and TRBJ2-5; D unresolved. V dropped 3 bases and J dropped 2 bases, with 10 bases sitting between them. Germline assignment: CDR1 DFQATT and CDR2 SNEGSKA (reference sequence). The CDR3 runs 13 residues. The CDR3 sequence: CSASRQRQETQYF. Written as DNA, the CDR3 is TGCAGTGCTAGTCGTCAGAGACAAGAGACCCAGTACTTC.

The sample holds many counts of this clonotype. The chain uses TRBV7-2 and TRBJ2-7; 14 bases align to TRBD2. Germline CDR1 reads SGHTA; CDR2 reads FQGNSA. The V segment lost 2 bases and the J segment 5 bases; nucleotides outside the gene matches: 5. The CDR3 runs 16 residues. Here the CDR3 reads CASSLRGLAGVNEQYF. CDR3 nucleotide sequence: TGTGCCAGCAGCTTAAGGGGACTAGCGGGAGTTAACGAGCAGTACTTC.

This clonotype appeared many times. The rearrangement links TRBV24-1 to TRBJ2-2; D gene uncertain. This CDR3 comprises 14 residues. The V and J ends lost 9 bases and 1 base respectively, with 11 bases between them. CDR1 is KGHDR, CDR2 SFDVKD, per germline. CDR3 bases: TGTGCCACCTCTGGTGACAAGAACACCGGGGAGCTGTTTTTT. Encoded protein: CATSGDKNTGELFF.

This clonotype has a count of ten or more. V and J are TRBV6-5 and TRBJ2-3; no firm D call. The germline V gene has CDR1 MNHEY and CDR2 SVGAGI. The ends were cut back, 0 bases at V and 2 bases at J, with 9 bases in the middle. This CDR3 spans 15 amino acids. The chain's CDR3 is CASSYSNQPTDTQYF. The CDR3 DNA reads as TGTGCCAGCAGTTACTCGAATCAGCCCACAGATACGCAGTATTTT.

This clonotype was seen at least ten times. The genes are TRBV6-5 and TRBJ1-1; no definite D call. Trimming cost V 5 bases and J 6 bases, with 10 bases left between them. Germline V gene sequence: CDR1 MNHEY, CDR2 SVGAGI. The CDR3 consists of 12 residues. The CDR3 sequence: CASSHGRAEAFF. The DNA of the CDR3 is TGTGCCAGCAGTCACGGGCGGGCTGAAGCTTTCTTT.

This clonotype was counted ten times or more. The rearrangement uses TRBV6-1 and TRBJ1-3, with a weak D call TRBD1 (5 bases). CDR1 and CDR2 from the germline V gene are MNHNS and SASEGT. This CDR3 has 17 amino acids. Trimming removed 7 bases at V and 3 bases at J, with 22 bases between. The DNA for the CDR3 is TGTGCCAGCACCCCTGGAACGGGGCGGGCTGGTGGAAACACCATATATTTT. Translation: CASTPGTGRAGGNTIYF.

V gene TRBV15 combines with J gene TRBJ2-5, with a weak D call TRBD1 (5 bases). Trimming left V 3 bases short and J 3 bases short, with 8 bases between. This CDR3 region has 13 residues. The germline V gene encodes CDR1 LNHNV and CDR2 YYDKDF (reference sequence). In DNA, the CDR3 is TGTGCCACCAGCAGGCTGACAGAAGAGACCCAGTACTTC. Translation gives CATSRLTEETQYF.

In this sample, this clonotype turned up many times. The chain links TRBV19 to TRBJ2-7, with D unresolved. V dropped 4 bases and J dropped 2 bases, with 9 bases sitting between them. Germline V gene data show CDR1 as LNHDA and CDR2 as SQIVND (reference sequence). This CDR3 has 13 amino acids. The CDR3: CASSTNGPYEQYF. The CDR3 DNA is TGTGCCAGTAGTACTAATGGGCCCTACGAGCAGTACTTC.

This clonotype was seen more than once but under ten times. V is TRBV19 and J is TRBJ1-5, with a possible D match to TRBD1 (6 bases). The CDR3 covers 13 residues. The V gene's germline CDR1 is LNHDA and CDR2 SQIVND (reference sequence). V was shortened by 5 bases and J by 7 bases, with 12 bases between the two germline ends. For the CDR3, the DNA is TGTGCCAGTAGTCCGGGACACGGCCAGCCCCAGCATTTT. It specifies CASSPGHGQPQHF. Full variable domain (rest looked up from reference TRBV19 and TRBJ1-5): DGGITQSPKYLFRKEGQNVTLSCEQNLNHDAMYWYRQDPGQGLRLIYYSQIVNDFQKGDIAEGYSVSREKKESFPLTVTSAQKNPTAFYLCASSPGHGQPQHFGDGTRLSIL.

This clonotype was observed a few times. The V call is TRBV12-3 or TRBV12-4, the J call TRBJ2-5, with TRBD2 identical over 12 bases. V was clipped by 6 bases and J by 9 bases; unmatched bases: 14. The CDR3 sequence is 16 residues long. This CDR3 is CASSRTSGATRLPQYF. The CDR3 DNA reads as TGTGCCAGCAGCCGGACTAGCGGGGCTACCCGGCTCCCCCAGTACTTC.

The table lists this clonotype with many counts. The rearrangement joins TRBV29-1 to TRBJ2-2; D might be TRBD1 or TRBD2, each matching 5 bases. Germline V gene lookup returns CDR1 SQVTM and CDR2 ANQGSEA. V was shortened by 6 bases and J by 4 bases, with 12 bases between the two germline ends. There are 13 residues in the CDR3. In DNA, the CDR3 is TGCAGCGTACCGGGGCAGACCACCGGGGAGCTGTTTTTT. It codes for CSVPGQTTGELFF.

This clonotype was seen at least ten times. The chain has TRBV9 and TRBJ2-7, with TRBD1 as a possible D gene (5 bases). The V end lost 2 bases, the J end lost 2 bases, and 11 bases lay between the germline ends. Germline values: CDR1 SGDLS, CDR2 YYNGEE. The CDR3 sequence is 14 residues long. CDR3 in DNA: TGTGCCAGCAGCGTTGGACACACGACCTACGAGCAGTACTTC. Protein: CASSVGHTTYEQYF.

This clonotype was detected ten times or more. The gene calls are TRBV28 and TRBJ1-5, with a weak D call TRBD1 (6 bases). This CDR3 region has 14 residues. The V and J ends lost 8 bases and 7 bases respectively, with 18 bases between them. The germline V gene has CDR1 MDHEN and CDR2 SYDVKM. The CDR3 bases are TGTGCCAGCCGCCGCGGTGGGGGCTGGCAGCCCCAGCATTTT. Translated, it gives CASRRGGGWQPQHF.